Listed below are T cell receptor beta chains from one sample, sequenced in a study of T-cell memory formation after mild COVID-19. TCRdb fed the 5' RACE reads into MiXCR, producing one record per CDR3 protein. The sample yields fewer than 150,000 distinct CDR3 sequences, over 20% seen once. Material: PBMCs or a T cell subset sorted from them (not recorded which). The receptors originated from a young man who had mild COVID-19 (a few samples of this study predate the infection). Cell type and time point are not known. Each CDR3 is given with its conserved first and last residue. Each record gives: J gene, D gene, V gene, clone size, CDR3 DNA, CDR3 protein. D genes are given only for firm matches. Clone size is given for some rows only: seen once, a few or many times, or a class if the clone is expanded.

TRBJ1-2 NA TRBV7-9 few TGTGCCAGCAGCTCCCGGTCGGTGAGACTCTATGGCTACACCTTC CASSSRSVRLYGYTF
TRBJ2-5 NA TRBV7-2 NA TGTGCCAGCAGCTTAGGGGGATCGGAGACCCAGTACTTC CASSLGGSETQYF
TRBJ2-7 NA TRBV4-3 few TGCGCCAGCAGCCAAGACGGGCAGGGGGGCTACGAGCAGTACTTC CASSQDGQGGYEQYF
TRBJ1-2 NA TRBV24-1 NA TGTGCCACCAGTGATGGGGACAACTATGGCTACACCTTC CATSDGDNYGYTF
TRBJ1-3 TRBD1 TRBV6-6 NA TGTGCCAGCACCAAAGGGACAGGGGTTGGAAACACCATATATTTT CASTKGTGVGNTIYF
TRBJ2-1 NA TRBV7-8 NA TGTGCCAGCAGCTTTCGGTCCTTCACGTTCTTC CASSFRSFTFF
TRBJ1-2 NA TRBV19 few TGTGCCAGTATGGGGGCAGGGGTAAACTATGGCTACACCTTC CASMGAGVNYGYTF
TRBJ2-7 NA TRBV4-1 NA TGCGCCAGCAGCAACTCGGGGGCAGGGTCCTACGAGCAGTACTTC CASSNSGAGSYEQYF
TRBJ2-2 TRBD1 TRBV4-3 NA TGCGCCAGCAGCCAAGTGGACAGGGACACCGGGGAGCTGTTTTTT CASSQVDRDTGELFF
TRBJ1-1 NA TRBV6-5 NA TGTGCCAGCAGTTACTCGTCCCACAGAGTCGGTTTCTTT CASSYSSHRVGFF
TRBJ2-3 NA TRBV29-1 NA TGCAGCGTTGGAGGGGGGTTACACACAGATACGCAGTATTTT CSVGGGLHTDTQYF
TRBJ2-5 NA TRBV6-1 NA TGTGCCAGCAGCCGGGATCAAGAGACCCAGTACTTC CASSRDQETQYF
TRBJ2-1 NA TRBV10-3 few TGTGCCATCAGCGGGACGGACAATGAGCAGTTCTTC CAISGTDNEQFF
TRBJ1-1 NA TRBV7-3 NA TGTGCCAGCAGCGAAGGGGTGGGTGACACTGAAGCTTTCTTT CASSEGVGDTEAFF
TRBJ2-2 NA TRBV7-2 NA TGTGCCAGCCCGCTAGGGACCGGGGAGCTGTTTTTT CASPLGTGELFF
TRBJ1-1 NA TRBV29-1 NA TGCAGCGTTGAAGACAGCTTAAACACTGAAGCTTTCTTT CSVEDSLNTEAFF
TRBJ2-5 NA TRBV12-3/TRBV12-4 NA TGTGCCAGCAGGAAAGGAGAGACCCAGTACTTC CASRKGETQYF
TRBJ2-1 TRBD1 TRBV4-3 NA TGCGCCAGCAGCCAAGATGCGGGGACAGGGGGCAATGAGCAGTTCTTC CASSQDAGTGGNEQFF
TRBJ2-7 NA TRBV6-6 NA TGTGCCAGCAGCCCGACAGGAGGCCGGGAGCAGTACTTC CASSPTGGREQYF
TRBJ1-2 TRBD1 TRBV29-1 NA TGCAGCGCCCCTACGGACAGGTCCCATGGCTACACCTTC CSAPTDRSHGYTF
TRBJ1-3 NA TRBV7-2 NA TGTGCCAGCAGCTTAGATTCAGGGTTCGCTGGAAACACCATATATTTT CASSLDSGFAGNTIYF
TRBJ2-1 TRBD2 TRBV20-1 few TGCAGTGCTAGACTAGCGGGGGGTGATGAGCAGTTCTTC CSARLAGGDEQFF
TRBJ2-2 TRBD1 TRBV6-2/TRBV6-3 once TGTGCCAGCAGCCTTCGTGTCAGGGGGATTACCGGGGAGCTGTTTTTT CASSLRVRGITGELFF
TRBJ2-5 TRBD2 TRBV5-1 few TGCGCCAGCAGCTTATGGACTAGCGGCGAGACCCAGTACTTC CASSLWTSGETQYF
TRBJ2-2 NA TRBV27 few TGTGCCAGCACCCGGGGGTTGAACACCGGGGAGCTGTTTTTT CASTRGLNTGELFF
TRBJ2-5 TRBD2 TRBV12-3/TRBV12-4 NA TGTGCCAGCAGTTTGACTAGCGGGGGATGGGAGACCCAGTACTTC CASSLTSGGWETQYF
TRBJ2-5 TRBD1 TRBV15 few TGTGCCACCAGCCCGACAGGGCCACTTAGAGAGACCCAGTACTTC CATSPTGPLRETQYF
TRBJ2-7 NA TRBV6-2/TRBV6-3 NA TGTGCCAGCCGCCCGCGCGGCAGGGCGATCTACGAGCAGTACTTC CASRPRGRAIYEQYF
TRBJ2-3 NA TRBV5-1 NA TGCGCCAGCAGCCTCGTAGAGACAGATACGCAGTATTTT CASSLVETDTQYF
TRBJ1-2 TRBD1 TRBV29-1 many TGCAGCGTTCGACAGGGAGTCTATGGCTACACCTTC CSVRQGVYGYTF
TRBJ1-3 NA TRBV28 many TGTGCCAGCAGCTTTCCAGGAAACACCATATATTTT CASSFPGNTIYF
TRBJ1-1 NA TRBV7-9 NA TGTGCCAGCAGCTTCACGCGGCCGGTCACTGAAGCTTTCTTT CASSFTRPVTEAFF
TRBJ2-3 TRBD2 TRBV5-6 NA TGTGCCAGCAGCGGACTCCCCGCGGGGCGGGGGGCCACAGATACGCAGTATTTT CASSGLPAGRGATDTQYF
TRBJ2-3 NA TRBV7-2 NA TGTGCCAGCTTGCTCGCGGGGAGAGATACGCAGTATTTT CASLLAGRDTQYF
TRBJ2-7 TRBD2 TRBV6-2/TRBV6-3 once TGTGCCAGCAGCGCTAGCGGGGTCTACGAGCAGTACTTC CASSASGVYEQYF
TRBJ2-3 NA TRBV7-6 NA TGTGCCAGCAGCTTTTCCCCGTCCACAGATACGCAGTATTTT CASSFSPSTDTQYF
TRBJ2-1 TRBD1 TRBV6-4 many TGTGCCAGCAGTGACTCGGACAGGAATGAGCAGTTCTTC CASSDSDRNEQFF
TRBJ1-5 NA TRBV15 few TGTGCCACCAGCAACAGGGTCTTCAATCAGCCCCAGCATTTT CATSNRVFNQPQHF
TRBJ2-7 NA TRBV29-1 few TGCAGCGTTGGTCCGGGAGCCTACGAGCAGTACTTC CSVGPGAYEQYF
TRBJ2-7 NA TRBV5-5 NA TGTGCCAGCAGCCTCGGACGGTTCCCGAGCTCCTACGAGCAGTACTTC CASSLGRFPSSYEQYF
TRBJ1-2 TRBD1 TRBV3-1 once TGTGCCAGCAGCCAAACGGGACAGGGGAACTATGGCTACACCTTC CASSQTGQGNYGYTF